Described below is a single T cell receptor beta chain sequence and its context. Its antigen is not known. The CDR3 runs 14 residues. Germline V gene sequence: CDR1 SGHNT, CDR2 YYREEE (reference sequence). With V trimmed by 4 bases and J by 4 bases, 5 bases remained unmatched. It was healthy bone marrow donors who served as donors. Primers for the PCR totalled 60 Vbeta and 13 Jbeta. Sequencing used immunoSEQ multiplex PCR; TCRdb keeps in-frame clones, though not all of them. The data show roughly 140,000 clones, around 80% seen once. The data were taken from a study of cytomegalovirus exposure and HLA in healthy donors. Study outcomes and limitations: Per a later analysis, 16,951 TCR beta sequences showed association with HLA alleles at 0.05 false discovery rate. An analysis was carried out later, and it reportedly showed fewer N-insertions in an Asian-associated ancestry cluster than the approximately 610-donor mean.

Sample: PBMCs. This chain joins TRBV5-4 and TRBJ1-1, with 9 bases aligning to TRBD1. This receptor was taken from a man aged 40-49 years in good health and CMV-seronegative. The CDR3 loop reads CASSARDRVTEAFF. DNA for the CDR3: TGTGCCAGCAGCGCCCGGGACAGGGTCACTGAAGCTTTCTTT. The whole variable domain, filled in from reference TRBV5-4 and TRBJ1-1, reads ETGVTQSPTHLIKTRGQQVTLRCSSQSGHNTVSWYQQALGQGPQFIFQYYREEENGRGNFPPRFSGLQFPNYSSELNVNALELDDSALYLCASSARDRVTEAFFGQGTRLTVV.